This TCR beta chain was captured in a study of OX40 agonist ivuxolimab in advanced cancers. As for the study in general: While on treatment, patients had intravenous ivuxolimab at 0.01 to 10 mg/kg every 2 weeks. Previous treatment with anti-PD-1, anti-PD-L1 or anti-CTLA-4 therapy was allowed; roughly 40% had received some. A male proportion of over 70% was recorded, with mean age around 64 years and range about 20 to 79.

Individuals having autoimmune disease history or systemic immunosuppression were not enrolled. The CDR3 loop spans 16 amino acids. V lost 9 bases and J lost 10, with 25 bases in between. Germline CDR1 is SGHDN and CDR2 is FVKESK. Assay used: immunoSEQ multiplex PCR; TCRdb lists only in-frame clones, some missing. The sample has more than 50,000 clones; about 85% are singletons. The specimen was CD4+ or CD8+ T cells sorted from blood, collected in a trial of the OX40 agonist ivuxolimab. The sequence came from an adult with an advanced solid tumor such as melanoma, head and neck, liver or kidney cancer. V is TRBV14 and J is TRBJ1-6, with TRBD1 as a possible D gene (5 bases). The CDR3, as DNA: TGTGCCAGGCGAGACTGGGGGTTTCTCCCGCACTCACCCCTCCACTTT. The encoded protein is CARRDWGFLPHSPLHF.